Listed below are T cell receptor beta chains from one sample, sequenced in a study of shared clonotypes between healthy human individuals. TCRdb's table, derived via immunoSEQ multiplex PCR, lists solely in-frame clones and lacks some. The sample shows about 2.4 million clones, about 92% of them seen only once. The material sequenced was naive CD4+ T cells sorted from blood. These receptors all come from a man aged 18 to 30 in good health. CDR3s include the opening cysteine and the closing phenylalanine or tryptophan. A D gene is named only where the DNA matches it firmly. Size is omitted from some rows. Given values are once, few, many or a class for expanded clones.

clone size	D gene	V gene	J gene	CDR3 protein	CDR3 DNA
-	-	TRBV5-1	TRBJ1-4	CASSPGGTGNEKLFF	TGCGCCAGCAGTCCGGGGGGGACGGGTAATGAAAAACTGTTTTTT
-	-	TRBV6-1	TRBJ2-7	CASSEATVREQYF	TGTGCCAGCAGCGAGGCGACCGTCCGCGAGCAGTACTTC
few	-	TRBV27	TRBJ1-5	CASKGGVGQPQHF	TGTGCCAGCAAAGGAGGGGTCGGGCAGCCCCAGCATTTT
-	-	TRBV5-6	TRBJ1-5	CASSFWGLGNQPQHF	TGTGCCAGCAGCTTTTGGGGCTTAGGCAATCAGCCCCAGCATTTT
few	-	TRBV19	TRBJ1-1	CASSIEYRAVEAFF	TGTGCCAGTAGTATAGAATACAGGGCGGTTGAAGCTTTCTTT
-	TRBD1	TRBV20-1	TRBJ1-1	CSALQGARAFF	TGCAGTGCTTTACAGGGGGCACGAGCTTTCTTT
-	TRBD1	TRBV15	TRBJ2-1	CATSRDRGTGQFF	TGTGCCACCAGCAGAGATAGGGGGACAGGGCAGTTCTTC
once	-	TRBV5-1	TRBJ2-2	CASSLGQGLSTGELFF	TGCGCCAGCAGCTTGGGGCAGGGATTAAGTACCGGGGAGCTGTTTTTT
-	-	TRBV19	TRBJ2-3	CASSISGFVGDTQYF	TGTGCCAGTAGTATAAGTGGGTTCGTGGGAGATACGCAGTATTTT
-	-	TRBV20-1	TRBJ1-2	CMQGPYYGYTF	TGCATGCAGGGACCGTACTATGGCTACACCTTC
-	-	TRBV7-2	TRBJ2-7	CASSPEEGSYEQYF	TGTGCCAGCAGCCCAGAGGAGGGATCCTACGAGCAGTACTTC
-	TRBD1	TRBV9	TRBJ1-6	CASSVGQGGNSPLHF	TGTGCCAGCAGCGTAGGACAGGGAGGAAATTCACCCCTCCACTTT
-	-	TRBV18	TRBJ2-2	CASSPPRAPSTGELFF	TGTGCCAGCTCACCACCACGGGCCCCGAGTACCGGGGAGCTGTTTTTT
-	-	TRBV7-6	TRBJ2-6	CASSLDRADPWYGANVLTF	TGTGCCAGCAGCTTAGACAGGGCAGACCCTTGGTATGGGGCCAACGTCCTGACTTTC
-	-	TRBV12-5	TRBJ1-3	CASGPPRGTIYF	TGTGCTAGTGGTCCCCCCCGCGGGACCATATATTTT
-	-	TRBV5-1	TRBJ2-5	CASSLREPGETQYF	TGCGCCAGCAGCTTGAGAGAACCGGGGGAGACCCAGTACTTC
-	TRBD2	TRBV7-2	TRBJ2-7	CASSAGVLPYEQYF	TGTGCCAGCAGCGCGGGAGTTTTACCCTACGAGCAGTACTTC
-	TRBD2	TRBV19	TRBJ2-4	CASSIGTSGSLFIQYF	TGTGCCAGTAGTATAGGTACTAGCGGGAGCTTGTTCATTCAGTACTTC
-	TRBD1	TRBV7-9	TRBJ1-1	CASSNDRVDTEAFF	TGTGCCAGCAGCAACGACAGGGTGGACACTGAAGCTTTCTTT
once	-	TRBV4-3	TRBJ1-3	CASSQDHLSGNTIYF	TGCGCCAGCAGCCAAGACCATCTCTCTGGAAACACCATATATTTT
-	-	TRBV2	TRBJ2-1	CASSSGGLSSYNEQFF	TGTGCCAGCAGTAGTGGCGGTCTTTCCTCCTACAATGAGCAGTTCTTC
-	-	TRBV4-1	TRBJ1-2	CASSQVVREINYGYTF	TGCGCCAGCAGCCAAGTAGTCAGGGAAATAAACTATGGCTACACCTTC
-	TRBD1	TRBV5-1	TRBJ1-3	CASSWSDRGSGNTIYF	TGCGCCAGCAGCTGGTCGGACAGGGGCTCCGGAAACACCATATATTTT
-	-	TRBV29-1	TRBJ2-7	CSVGAGPFYEQYF	TGCAGCGTTGGCGCCGGGCCCTTCTACGAGCAGTACTTC
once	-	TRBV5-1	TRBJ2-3	CASSLDYTFSDTQYF	TGCGCCAGCAGCTTGGACTACACCTTCTCGGATACGCAGTATTTT
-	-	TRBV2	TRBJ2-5	CAGSRTDSQETQYF	TGTGCCGGGTCGAGGACAGATTCCCAAGAGACCCAGTACTTC
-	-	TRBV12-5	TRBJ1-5	CASGTGDQPQHF	TGTGCTAGTGGGACGGGAGATCAGCCCCAGCATTTT
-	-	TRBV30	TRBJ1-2	CAWSVTGRVYGYTF	TGTGCCTGGAGTGTCACAGGGAGAGTCTATGGCTACACCTTC
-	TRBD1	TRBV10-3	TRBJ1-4	CAIRAGGSPNEKLFF	TGTGCCATCAGGGCAGGGGGATCTCCTAATGAAAAACTGTTTTTT
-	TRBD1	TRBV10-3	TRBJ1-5	CAISESPPRNRGGDQPQHF	TGTGCCATCAGTGAGTCGCCTCCGAGAAACAGGGGGGGCGATCAGCCCCAGCATTTT
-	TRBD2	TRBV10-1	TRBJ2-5	CASSTSGLGETQYF	TGCGCTAGCAGTACTAGCGGCCTGGGAGAGACCCAGTACTTC
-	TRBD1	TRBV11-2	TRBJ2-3	CASSQDRASTDTQYF	TGTGCCAGCAGCCAAGACAGGGCCAGCACAGATACGCAGTATTTT
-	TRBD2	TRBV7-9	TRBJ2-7	CASSLTSGEQYF	TGTGCCAGCAGCCTAACTAGCGGAGAGCAGTACTTC
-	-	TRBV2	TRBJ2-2	CASSEAGSDTGELFF	TGTGCCAGCAGTGAGGCGGGATCGGACACCGGGGAGCTGTTTTTT
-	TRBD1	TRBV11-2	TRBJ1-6	CASSLDGTGAWNSPLHF	TGTGCCAGCAGCTTAGACGGGACAGGGGCTTGGAATTCACCCCTCCACTTT
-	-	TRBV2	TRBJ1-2	CASSDEGRNGYTF	TGTGCCAGCAGTGACGAGGGGCGTAATGGCTACACCTTC
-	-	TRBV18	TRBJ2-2	CASSPGNSGELFF	TGTGCCAGCTCACCAGGGAATTCCGGGGAGCTGTTTTTT
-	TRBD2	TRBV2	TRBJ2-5	CASSAGLAGGRETQYF	TGTGCCAGCAGCGCGGGACTAGCGGGGGGGCGGGAGACCCAGTACTTC
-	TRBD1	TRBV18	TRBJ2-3	CASSDRGIADTQYF	TGTGCCAGCTCGGACAGGGGAATCGCAGATACGCAGTATTTT
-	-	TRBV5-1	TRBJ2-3	CASSQPGWDTQYF	TGCGCCAGCAGCCAGCCGGGGTGGGATACGCAGTATTTT
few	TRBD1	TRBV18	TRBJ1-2	CASSPGQGAYGYTF	TGTGCCAGCTCCCCCGGACAGGGAGCCTATGGCTACACCTTC
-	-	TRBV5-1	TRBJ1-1	CASSLGAGYTEAFF	TGCGCCAGCAGCTTGGGCGCAGGCTACACTGAAGCTTTCTTT
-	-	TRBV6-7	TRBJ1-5	CASSYEGRNQPQHF	TGTGCCAGCAGTTATGAGGGCCGGAATCAGCCCCAGCATTTT
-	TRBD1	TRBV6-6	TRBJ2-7	CASSNSGQGVSYEQYF	TGTGCCAGCAGTAACTCCGGGCAGGGGGTCTCCTACGAGCAGTACTTC
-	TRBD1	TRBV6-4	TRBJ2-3	CASSEVSGTAVYF	TGTGCCAGCAGCGAAGTCTCGGGGACAGCCGTGTATTTT
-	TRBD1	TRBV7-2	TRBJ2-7	CASSLAGQGRIYEQYF	TGTGCCAGCAGCTTAGCGGGACAGGGCCGTATTTACGAGCAGTACTTC
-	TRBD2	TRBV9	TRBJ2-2	CASSPPGGAFGGELFF	TGTGCCAGCAGCCCGCCCGGGGGGGCCTTTGGCGGGGAGCTGTTTTTT
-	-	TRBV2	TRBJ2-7	CASRVGGYEQYF	TGTGCCAGCAGGGTGGGCGGCTACGAGCAGTACTTC
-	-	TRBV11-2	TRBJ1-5	CASSLEGSSNQPQHF	TGTGCCAGCAGCTTAGAAGGGTCCAGCAATCAGCCCCAGCATTTT
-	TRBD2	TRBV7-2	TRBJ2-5	CASSSSSGNIETQYF	TGTGCCAGCAGCTCAAGTAGCGGGAACATCGAGACCCAGTACTTC
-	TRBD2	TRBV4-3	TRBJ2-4	CASSQETIAGANIKNIQYF	TGCGCCAGCAGCCAAGAAACGATAGCGGGAGCCAATATCAAAAACATTCAGTACTTC
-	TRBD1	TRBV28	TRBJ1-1	CAIGGQPNTEAFF	TGTGCCATAGGGGGACAGCCGAACACTGAAGCTTTCTTT